This section outlines one T cell receptor (beta chain) sequence together with its context. CDR1 LGHNT and CDR2 FRNRAP come from the germline V gene. The CDR3 consists of 11 residues. V dropped 7 bases and J dropped 5 bases, with 7 bases sitting between them. Here immunoSEQ multiplex PCR was the method, and the copy in TCRdb shows in-frame clones only, minus some. The profile shows some 68,000 clones, 93% of them singletons. This sequence was found in a man aged 40-49 years with rheumatoid arthritis. Material: PBMCs. The chain carries TRBV12-5 and TRBJ2-3; D may be TRBD1 (5 bases). The CDR3 DNA reads as TGTGCTAGTGCCCAGGGAGATACGCAGTATTTT. Amino acids: CASAQGDTQYF.